One sample yielded the 27 T cell receptor beta chains listed below, sequenced in a study of identifying expanded T cells in peripheral blood. TCRdb's table, derived via immunoSEQ multiplex PCR, lists solely in-frame clones and lacks some. The sample holds tens of thousands of clones, 70% to 90% seen once. The source material was blood. The receptors derive from a person between 18 and 75 years old in good health.

The DNA of the CDR3 is TGTGCCAGCTCACCAACGACAGGGGGGCAAGAGACCCAGTACTTC. It yields the protein CASSPTTGGQETQYF. The V gene is TRBV18, the J gene TRBJ2-5, with 9 bases identical to TRBD1. The length of the CDR3 is 15 residues. The germline V gene has CDR1 KGHSH and CDR2 LQKENI. Losses at the gene ends were 2 bases for V and 2 bases for J; bases not matched to a gene: 3.

The chain recombines TRBV6-5 with TRBJ1-3; perhaps TRBD1 as D (5 bases). CDR1 and CDR2 (germline): MNHEY, SVGAGI. V was clipped by 4 bases and J by 9 bases, with 13 bases between them. The CDR3 extends over 13 amino acids. CDR3 DNA: TGTGCCAGCAGTTTTGGCGTGGGGGGCACCATATATTTT. Residues: CASSFGVGGTIYF.

About this clone itself: The same CDR3 can be traced to other DNA sequences in this sample. The chain couples TRBV5-1 to TRBJ1-1; D is undetermined. V dropped 0 bases and J dropped 1 base, with 4 bases sitting between them. Per germline, CDR1 SGHRS and CDR2 YFSETQ. This CDR3 spans 13 amino acids. The CDR3 is CASSLGENTEAFF. The CDR3 DNA sequence: TGCGCCAGCAGCTTGGGTGAGAACACTGAAGCTTTCTTT.

The V call is TRBV29-1, the J call TRBJ1-5, with unresolved D. The CDR3 totals 12 residues. V was shortened by 2 bases and J by 11 bases, with 13 bases between the two germline ends. In germline, CDR1 is SQVTM, CDR2 ANQGSEA. CDR3 residues: CSVELTPGAQHF. CDR3 coding DNA: TGCAGCGTTGAACTCACACCTGGAGCCCAGCATTTT.

The chain recombines TRBV11-3 with TRBJ2-3; 7 positions agree with TRBD1. The CDR3 runs to 14 residues. Germline values: CDR1 SGHNT, CDR2 YENEEA. The junction had 5 bases not matched to a gene; V was cut back by 5 bases and J by 3 bases. The CDR3 sequence: CASSRDSMTDTQYF. DNA for the CDR3: TGTGCCAGCAGCCGGGACAGCATGACAGATACGCAGTATTTT.

This chain links TRBV29-1 with TRBJ2-7; D is undetermined. The V end lost 4 bases, the J end lost 7 bases, and 8 bases lay between the germline ends. The germline CDR1 and CDR2 sequences are SQVTM and ANQGSEA. The CDR3 is 10 amino acids. The CDR3 loop reads CSVVSREQYF. Here the CDR3 DNA reads TGCAGCGTTGTCTCGCGGGAGCAGTACTTC.

This chain's CDR3 is CASSWISGSTAEQFF. The CDR3 coding sequence is TGCGCCAGCAGCTGGATATCGGGGAGTACGGCTGAGCAGTTCTTC. The chain links TRBV5-1 to TRBJ2-1; TRBD2 might be the D (5 bases). The germline CDR1 and CDR2 sequences are SGHRS and YFSETQ. The CDR3 is 15 residues long. The V gene lost 3 bases and the J gene lost 9 bases, with 19 bases spanning the gap.

The J gene is TRBJ1-1, the V gene TRBV4-2, with D perhaps matching TRBD1 (6 bases). The germline V gene encodes CDR1 LGHNA and CDR2 YNFKEQ. The CDR3 consists of 14 residues. V was shortened by 8 bases and J by 3 bases, with 16 bases between the two germline ends. CDR3 sequence reads: CASSPGGGDTEAFF. The CDR3 bases are TGTGCCAGCTCCCCTGGGGGGGGCGACACTGAAGCTTTCTTT.

This chain connects TRBV5-1 to TRBJ1-5, with 10 nucleotides matching TRBD1. The CDR3 covers 18 residues. Germline CDR1 SGHRS, CDR2 YFSETQ. Trimming at V came to 3 bases and at J to 1 base, leaving 10 bases not matched to a gene. The CDR3 DNA follows: TGCGCCAGCAGCTCCCCCGGGACAGGGGAAGGAAGCAATCAGCCCCAGCATTTT. Amino acids: CASSSPGTGEGSNQPQHF.

The chain recombines TRBV11-2 with TRBJ2-7, with D perhaps matching TRBD1 or TRBD2 (5 bases each). Trimming removed 8 bases at V and 3 bases at J, with 17 bases between. The germline V gene encodes CDR1 SGHAT and CDR2 FQNNGV. The CDR3 runs to 14 residues. CDR3 protein: CASLPGPGFYEQYF. CDR3 bases: TGTGCCAGCCTCCCGGGACCAGGGTTCTACGAGCAGTACTTC. Variable domain in full (rest from reference TRBV11-2 and TRBJ2-7): EAGVAQSPRYKIIEKRQSVAFWCNPISGHATLYWYQQILGQGPKLLIQFQNNGVVDDSQLPKDRFSAERLKGVDSTLKIQPAKLEDSAVYLCASLPGPGFYEQYFGPGTRLTVT.

The chain is built from TRBV7-2 and TRBJ1-1; a weak D match, TRBD1 (5 bases). The germline V gene has CDR1 SGHTA and CDR2 FQGNSA. The CDR3 consists of 11 residues. V dropped 2 bases and J dropped 10 bases, with 8 bases sitting between them. CDR3 bases: TGTGCCAGCAGCTTAAGGGGCCCAGCTTTCTTT. Translation gives CASSLRGPAFF.

This clone occurred once. V is TRBV18 and J is TRBJ1-1; D gene unclear. The germline V gene has CDR1 KGHSH and CDR2 LQKENI. The V and J ends lost 0 bases and 5 bases respectively, with 10 bases between them. CDR3 length: 14 residues. CDR3 residues: CASSPPVRGTEAFF. The CDR3 coding sequence is TGTGCCAGCTCACCACCGGTTCGGGGAACTGAAGCTTTCTTT.

V is TRBV28 and J is TRBJ2-7; no definite D call. Trimming removed 1 base from V and 9 bases from J, with 10 bases in between. Germline V gives CDR1 MDHEN, CDR2 SYDVKM. This CDR3 is built from 12 residues. CDR3 bases: TGTGCCAGCAGTTTATCCAGGCAGACGCAGTACTTC. This translates into CASSLSRQTQYF.

This chain links TRBV30 with TRBJ2-7, with D perhaps matching TRBD1 or TRBD2 (5 bases each). Trimming took 0 bases from V and 2 from J, leaving 14 bases between them. The CDR3 runs to 15 residues. Germline CDR1 is GTSNPN and CDR2 is SVGIG (reference sequence). CDR3 DNA: TGTGCCTGGAGTGTACGTGGGACGGATCCCTACGAGCAGTACTTC. Its translation is CAWSVRGTDPYEQYF.

This rearrangement joins TRBV29-1 to TRBJ1-2; D is perhaps TRBD1 (5 bases). V lost 2 bases and J 3 bases, leaving 10 bases between the germline ends. Germline CDR1 and CDR2: SQVTM and ANQGSEA. The CDR3 totals 13 residues. The CDR3 sequence: CSVERDVDYGYTF. CDR3 DNA sequence: TGCAGCGTTGAAAGGGACGTGGACTATGGCTACACCTTC.

This chain joins TRBV7-8 and TRBJ2-3; D unclear. Trimming took off 10 bases at V and 5 bases at J, with 16 bases between the two ends. Germline V gives CDR1 SGHVS, CDR2 FQNEAQ. The CDR3 is made up of 13 amino acids. CDR3 DNA: TGTGCCACCCTCGGGCCGACGAGAGATACGCAGTATTTT. Amino acids: CATLGPTRDTQYF.

The V gene is TRBV5-4, the J gene TRBJ2-5, with 8 bases identical to TRBD2. This CDR3 comprises 15 residues. The V and J ends lost 4 bases and 5 bases, in that order; junction bases with no gene match: 10. Germline assignment: CDR1 SGHNT and CDR2 YYREEE (reference sequence). The chain's CDR3 is CASSTQAGVGETQYF. For the CDR3, the DNA is TGTGCCAGCAGCACTCAAGCGGGAGTAGGGGAGACCCAGTACTTC.

This chain connects TRBV28 to TRBJ1-1; the D gene is possibly TRBD1 (6 bases). Germline CDR1 reads MDHEN; CDR2 reads SYDVKM. The CDR3 has 13 residues. V was pared by 6 bases and J by 5 bases, with 13 bases between. The CDR3 coding sequence is TGTGCCAGCAGCTTAGGACAGTGGACTGAAGCTTTCTTT. It codes for CASSLGQWTEAFF.

V is TRBV7-3 and J is TRBJ1-3, with D possibly matching TRBD1 (5 bases). The CDR3 is 14 residues long. Trimming took 5 bases from V and 1 from J, leaving 9 bases between them. The V gene's germline CDR1 is SGHTA and CDR2 FQGTGA. CDR3 in DNA: TGTGCCAGCAGCGACGGGACGTCTGGAAACACCATATATTTT. Amino acids: CASSDGTSGNTIYF.

The rearrangement links TRBV6-5 to TRBJ2-5; D is ambiguous. The CDR3 runs 14 residues. Germline assignment: CDR1 MNHEY and CDR2 SVGAGI. With 7 bases removed from V and 2 bases from J, the gap between germline ends came to 14 bases. DNA of the CDR3: TGTGCCAGCATCTCGGGTGGGCCTCAAGAGACCCAGTACTTC. Amino acids: CASISGGPQETQYF.

This clone was observed a handful of times. V and J are TRBV5-6 and TRBJ1-1; D is uncertain. The CDR3 extends over 13 amino acids. V dropped 1 base and J dropped 1 base, with 5 bases sitting between them. Germline loops: CDR1 SGHDT, CDR2 YYEEEE. The CDR3 nucleotides are TGTGCCAGCAGCTTGACGGAGAACACTGAAGCTTTCTTT. Protein sequence: CASSLTENTEAFF.

The genes are TRBV27 and TRBJ2-2; 7 nucleotides line up with TRBD1. CDR1 MNHEY and CDR2 SMNVEV come from the germline V gene (reference sequence). V gave up 2 bases and J gave up 4 bases; unmatched junction bases: 4. CDR3 size: 15 residues. The CDR3 nucleotides read TGTGCCAGCAGTTTAAGGGACAGTAGCACCGGGGAGCTGTTTTTT. It is translated as CASSLRDSSTGELFF.

The J gene is TRBJ1-1, the V gene TRBV4-1; D uncertain. V was shortened by 1 base and J by 0 bases, with 9 bases between the two germline ends. Germline CDR1 reads MGHRA; CDR2 reads YSYEKL. This CDR3 has 15 residues. CDR3 loop: CASSQVRGMNTEAFF. The CDR3 DNA follows: TGCGCCAGCAGCCAAGTCCGGGGAATGAACACTGAAGCTTTCTTT.

This clone has just one count. The rearrangement uses TRBV4-1 and TRBJ2-7, with D hard to call. The V end lost 4 bases, the J end lost 2 bases, and 15 bases lay between the germline ends. The CDR3 is 15 residues long. The germline V gene has CDR1 MGHRA and CDR2 YSYEKL. Here the CDR3 reads CASSPRPSPPYEQYF. The CDR3 DNA follows: TGCGCCAGCAGCCCCCGGCCCTCCCCACCCTACGAGCAGTACTTC.

The chain couples TRBV28 to TRBJ2-1; 8 positions match TRBD1. CDR1 and CDR2 from the germline V gene are MDHEN and SYDVKM. The V gene end was trimmed by 6 bases and the J gene end by 7 bases; junction bases not matched to a gene: 8. The CDR3 is made up of 14 amino acids. The CDR3 is CASRTGGWLNEQFF. The CDR3 DNA reads TGTGCCAGCAGAACAGGGGGATGGTTAAATGAGCAGTTCTTC.

Worth noting for this clone: Other DNA sequences in the sample encode the same CDR3. The chain has TRBV7-2 and TRBJ1-5; no clear D gene. This CDR3 comprises 14 residues. Trimming cost V 1 base and J 0 bases, with 4 bases left between them. The germline gives CDR1 SGHTA, CDR2 FQGNSA. This chain's CDR3 is CASSLVASNQPQHF. In nucleotides, the CDR3 is TGTGCCAGCAGCTTAGTAGCTAGCAATCAGCCCCAGCATTTT.

The V and J genes are TRBV14 and TRBJ2-7; 7 bases are a match to TRBD2. Germline V gene sequence: CDR1 SGHDN, CDR2 FVKESK. CDR3 length: 15 amino acids. Germline trimming cut 0 bases from V and 6 bases from J; bases unmatched to any gene: 8. CDR3 protein: CASSQDPAGRAEQYF. The CDR3 coding sequence is TGTGCCAGCAGCCAAGATCCCGCGGGGAGGGCCGAGCAGTACTTC.